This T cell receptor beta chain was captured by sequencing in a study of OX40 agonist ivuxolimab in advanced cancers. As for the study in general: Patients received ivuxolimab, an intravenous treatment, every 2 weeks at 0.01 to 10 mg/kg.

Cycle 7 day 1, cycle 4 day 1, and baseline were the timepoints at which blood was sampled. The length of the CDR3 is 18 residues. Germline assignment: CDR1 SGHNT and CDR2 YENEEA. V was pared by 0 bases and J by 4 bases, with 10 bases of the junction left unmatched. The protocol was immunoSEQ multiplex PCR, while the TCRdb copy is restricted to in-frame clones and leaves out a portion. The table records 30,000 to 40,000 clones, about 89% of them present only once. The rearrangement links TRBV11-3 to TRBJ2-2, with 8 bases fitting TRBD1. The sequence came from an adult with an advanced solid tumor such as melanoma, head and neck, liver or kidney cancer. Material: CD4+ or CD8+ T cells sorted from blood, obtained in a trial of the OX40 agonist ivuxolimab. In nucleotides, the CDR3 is TGTGCCAGCAGCTTAGAAGAATGGGGACAGGAGGGCACCGGGGAGCTGTTTTTT. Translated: CASSLEEWGQEGTGELFF.